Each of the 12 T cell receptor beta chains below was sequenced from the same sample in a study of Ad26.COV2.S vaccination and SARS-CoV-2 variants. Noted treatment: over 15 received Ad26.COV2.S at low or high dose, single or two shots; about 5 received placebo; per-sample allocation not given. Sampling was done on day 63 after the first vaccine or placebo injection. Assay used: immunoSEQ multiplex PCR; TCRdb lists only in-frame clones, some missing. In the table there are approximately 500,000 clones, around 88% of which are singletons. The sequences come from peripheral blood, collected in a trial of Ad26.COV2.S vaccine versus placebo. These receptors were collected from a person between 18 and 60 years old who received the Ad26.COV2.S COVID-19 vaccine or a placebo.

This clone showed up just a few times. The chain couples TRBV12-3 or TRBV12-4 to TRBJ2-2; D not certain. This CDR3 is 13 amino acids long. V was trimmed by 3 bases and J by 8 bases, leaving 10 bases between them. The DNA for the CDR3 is TGTGCCAGCAGTTTTGTAGTGTTTGGGGAGCTGTTTTTT. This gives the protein CASSFVVFGELFF.

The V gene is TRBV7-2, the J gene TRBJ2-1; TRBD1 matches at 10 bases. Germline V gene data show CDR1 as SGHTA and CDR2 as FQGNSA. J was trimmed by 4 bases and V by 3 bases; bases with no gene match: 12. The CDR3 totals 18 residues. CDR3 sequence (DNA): TGTGCCAGCAGCTTTGTGCTCTCTGGGGACAGGGGATACAATGAGCAGTTCTTC. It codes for CASSFVLSGDRGYNEQFF.

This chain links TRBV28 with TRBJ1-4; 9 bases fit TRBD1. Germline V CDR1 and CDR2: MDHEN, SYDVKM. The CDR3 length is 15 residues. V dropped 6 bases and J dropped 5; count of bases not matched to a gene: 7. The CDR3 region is CASSRPGQGNEKLFF. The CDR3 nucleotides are TGTGCCAGCAGCCGACCCGGACAGGGGAATGAAAAACTGTTTTTT.

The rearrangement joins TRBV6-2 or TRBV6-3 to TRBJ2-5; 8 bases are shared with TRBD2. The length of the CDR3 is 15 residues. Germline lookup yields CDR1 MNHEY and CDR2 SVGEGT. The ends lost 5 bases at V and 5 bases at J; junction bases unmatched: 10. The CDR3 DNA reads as TGTGCCAGCAGTAAGACCCGAGGACTAGCTGAGACCCAGTACTTC. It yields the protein CASSKTRGLAETQYF.

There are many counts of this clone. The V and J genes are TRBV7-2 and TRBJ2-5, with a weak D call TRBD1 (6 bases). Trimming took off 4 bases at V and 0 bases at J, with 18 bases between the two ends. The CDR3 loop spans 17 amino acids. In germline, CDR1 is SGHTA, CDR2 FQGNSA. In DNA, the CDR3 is TGTGCCAGCAGCTCCCCGACGGCAGGGGCGAACCAAGAGACCCAGTACTTC. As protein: CASSSPTAGANQETQYF.

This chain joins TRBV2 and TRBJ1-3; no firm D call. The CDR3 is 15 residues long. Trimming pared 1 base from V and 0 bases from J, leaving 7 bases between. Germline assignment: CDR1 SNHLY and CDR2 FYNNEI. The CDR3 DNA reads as TGTGCCAGCAGTGAAGGGCCCGGCTCTGGAAACACCATATATTTT. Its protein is CASSEGPGSGNTIYF.

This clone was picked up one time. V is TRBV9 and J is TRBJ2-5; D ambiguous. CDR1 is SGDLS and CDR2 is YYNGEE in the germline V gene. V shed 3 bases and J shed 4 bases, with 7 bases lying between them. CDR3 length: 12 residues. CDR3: CASSAGPETQYF. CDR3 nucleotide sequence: TGTGCCAGCAGCGCCGGCCCAGAGACCCAGTACTTC.

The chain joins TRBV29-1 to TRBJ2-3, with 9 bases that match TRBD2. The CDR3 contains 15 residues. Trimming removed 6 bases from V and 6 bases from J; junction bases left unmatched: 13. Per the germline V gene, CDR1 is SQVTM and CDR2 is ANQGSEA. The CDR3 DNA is TGCAGCGTGGCGACTAGCGGAGGGGTTGTGGATACGCAGTATTTT. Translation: CSVATSGGVVDTQYF.

Here the CDR3 reads CASSPFRSGRADEQYF. CDR3 coding DNA: TGTGCCAGCAGCCCCTTTAGGAGCGGGCGAGCGGACGAGCAGTACTTC. V is TRBV14 and J is TRBJ2-7, with D maybe TRBD2 (6 bases). The CDR3 consists of 16 residues. Germline V lookup: CDR1 SGHDN, CDR2 FVKESK. The V and J ends lost 4 bases and 5 bases respectively, with 21 bases between them.

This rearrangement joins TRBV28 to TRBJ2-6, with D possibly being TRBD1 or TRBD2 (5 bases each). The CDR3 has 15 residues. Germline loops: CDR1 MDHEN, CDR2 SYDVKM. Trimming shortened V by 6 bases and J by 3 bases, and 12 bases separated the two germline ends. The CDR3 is CASSEGRLGANVLTF. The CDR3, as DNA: TGTGCCAGCAGCGAGGGGAGACTTGGGGCCAACGTCCTGACTTTC.

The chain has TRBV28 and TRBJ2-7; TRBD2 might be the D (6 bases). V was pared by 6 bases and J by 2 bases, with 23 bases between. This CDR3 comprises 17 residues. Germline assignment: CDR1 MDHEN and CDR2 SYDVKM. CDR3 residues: CASSNPPGWGGAYEQYF. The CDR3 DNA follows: TGTGCCAGCAGCAACCCTCCGGGATGGGGAGGAGCCTACGAGCAGTACTTC.

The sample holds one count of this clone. CDR3: CASSVQDRVTTQYF. In DNA, the CDR3 is TGTGCCAGCAGCGTCCAAGACAGGGTAACTACGCAGTATTTT. V usage is TRBV9 and J usage is TRBJ2-3, with 7 bases matching TRBD1. Trimming took 2 bases from V and 8 from J; bases not matched to a gene: 8. There are 14 residues in the CDR3. Germline-derived CDR1 and CDR2 are SGDLS and YYNGEE.